This T cell receptor (beta chain) was captured by sequencing in a study of cytomegalovirus exposure and HLA in healthy donors. The PCR employed 60 Vbeta primers together with 13 Jbeta primers. Here immunoSEQ multiplex PCR was the method, and the copy in TCRdb shows in-frame clones only, minus some. The sample includes some 150,000 clones, over 60% of them seen just once. The sequenced sample was PBMCs. The TCR sequence derives from a woman in her twenties or thirties in good health and CMV-seronegative.

The CDR3 DNA reads TGTGCCAGCAGCCCCCGAGTGGTGACTGGAGGCGCCGCGTTCTTC. Encoded protein: CASSPRVVTGGAAFF. This chain connects TRBV14 to TRBJ2-1; D may be TRBD2 (5 bases). This CDR3 comprises 15 residues. V was clipped by 4 bases and J by 15 bases, with 25 bases between them. Germline CDR1 is SGHDN and CDR2 is FVKESK. Combining the CDR3 with reference TRBV14 and TRBJ2-1 gives the whole variable domain EAGVTQFPSHSVIEKGQTVTLRCDPISGHDNLYWYRRVMGKEIKFLLHFVKESKQDESGMPNNRFLAERTGGTYSTLKVQPAELEDSGVYFCASSPRVVTGGAAFFGPGTRLTVL.